These 4 T cell receptor beta chains were sequenced from one sample in a study of T cells in Graves' hyperthyroidism and ophthalmopathy. RNA transcripts were the template for amplifying TCR beta CDR3 regions. The HTBI primer set was used in a first-round RT-PCR of the TCR CDR3. Each CDR3 protein is one row after TCRdb ran MiXCR on the multiplex PCR reads. The sample holds 350,000 to 400,000 distinct CDR3 sequences, about 15% seen once. The sequenced sample consisted of blood. The receptor source for this set is a woman in her thirties with Graves' hyperthyroidism.

V is TRBV20-1 and J is TRBJ1-2; no firm D call. This CDR3 is 10 amino acids long. Germline values: CDR1 DFQATT, CDR2 SNEGSKA (reference sequence). Deletions cut 2 bases from V and 8 bases from J, with 6 bases between. The CDR3 sequence is CSARSVGYTF. Here the CDR3 DNA reads TGCAGTGCTAGAAGCGTCGGCTACACCTTC.

The CDR3 DNA sequence: TGCGCCAGCAGCTTGGATCTGGGGACAGGGCCCAATGAGCAGTTCTTC. Protein sequence: CASSLDLGTGPNEQFF. The chain recombines TRBV5-1 with TRBJ2-1, with TRBD1 identical over 9 bases. Germline-derived CDR1 and CDR2 are SGHRS and YFSETQ. V lost 0 bases to trimming and J lost 6 bases; unmatched junction nucleotides: 7. The length of the CDR3 is 16 residues.

This clonotype showed up many times. The chain joins TRBV5-1 to TRBJ1-2; 7 positions agree with TRBD1. The CDR3 is 13 residues long. V was clipped by 3 bases and J by 6 bases; unmatched bases: 5. Germline assignment: CDR1 SGHRS and CDR2 YFSETQ. This chain's CDR3 is CASSWGQLDGYTF. The CDR3 DNA sequence: TGCGCCAGCAGCTGGGGACAGTTGGATGGCTACACCTTC.

This clonotype was observed at least ten times. The chain joins TRBV27 to TRBJ2-3, with a tentative D call TRBD2 (7 bases). CDR3 length: 15 residues. The V and J ends lost 7 bases and 1 base respectively, with 15 bases between them. Germline CDR1 is MNHEY and CDR2 is SMNVEV (reference sequence). The CDR3 region is CASTLGGVGTDTQYF. The CDR3 bases are TGTGCCAGCACCTTAGGGGGGGTGGGCACAGATACGCAGTATTTT.